Listed below are T cell receptor beta chains from one sample, sequenced in a study of cytomegalovirus exposure and HLA in healthy donors. Clones were read by immunoSEQ multiplex PCR, and TCRdb kept only the in-frame ones, dropping some. The table for this sample gives 65,000 to 95,000 clones. The source material was PBMCs. These receptor sequences come from a woman aged 55-69 years in good health and CMV-seronegative. Both conserved end residues are part of each CDR3. D genes are given only for firm matches.

V: TRBV6-1; J: TRBJ2-1; D: .; CDR3: CASSFQGRPNEQFF; DNA: TGTGCCAGCAGTTTCCAGGGAAGGCCGAATGAGCAGTTCTTC
V: TRBV27; J: TRBJ1-5; D: .; CDR3: CASSLGGFNQPQHF; DNA: TGTGCCAGCAGTTTGGGGGGATTCAATCAGCCCCAGCATTTT
V: TRBV5-4; J: TRBJ2-3; D: TRBD2; CDR3: CASSSPTLAGGDTRYF; DNA: TGTGCCAGCAGCTCCCCCACGTTGGCGGGAGGGGATACTAGGTATTTT
V: TRBV19; J: TRBJ2-5; D: TRBD2; CDR3: CASETSGRVRETQYF; DNA: TGTGCCTCAGAGACTAGCGGGAGGGTGCGAGAGACCCAGTACTTC
V: TRBV4-1; J: TRBJ2-2; D: .; CDR3: CASSQAPGHPGELFF; DNA: TGCGCCAGCAGCCAAGCCCCGGGACACCCCGGGGAGCTGTTTTTT
V: TRBV5-1; J: TRBJ2-5; D: TRBD2; CDR3: CASSPLGGAGETQYF; DNA: TGCGCCAGCTCACCACTCGGGGGGGCCGGGGAGACCCAGTACTTC
V: TRBV15; J: TRBJ2-7; D: .; CDR3: CATSRDLAGAFYEQYF; DNA: TGTGCCACCAGCAGAGATCTGGCAGGGGCGTTCTACGAGCAGTACTTC
V: TRBV6-9; J: TRBJ2-1; D: TRBD2; CDR3: CASSWVAGGNEQFF; DNA: TGTGCCAGCAGTTGGGTAGCGGGAGGGAATGAGCAGTTCTTC
V: TRBV29-1; J: TRBJ2-5; D: TRBD1; CDR3: CSAGQGAQETQYF; DNA: TGCAGCGCCGGACAGGGAGCCCAAGAGACCCAGTACTTC
V: TRBV6-5; J: TRBJ1-1; D: .; CDR3: CASSYSPQGWNTEAFF; DNA: TGTGCCAGCAGTTACTCGCCGCAGGGTTGGAACACTGAAGCTTTCTTT
V: TRBV11-2; J: TRBJ1-4; D: .; CDR3: CASSLSQARGKLFF; DNA: TGTGCCAGCAGCTTATCACAGGCCCGAGGAAAACTGTTTTTT
V: TRBV2; J: TRBJ1-5; D: .; CDR3: CASSLVQPQHF; DNA: TGTGCCAGCAGTTTAGTTCAGCCCCAGCATTTT
V: TRBV5-1; J: TRBJ1-4; D: TRBD1; CDR3: CASSPSGTGKNEKLFF; DNA: TGCGCCAGCAGCCCCTCAGGGACAGGAAAAAATGAAAAACTGTTTTTT
V: TRBV7-9; J: TRBJ2-5; D: TRBD2; CDR3: CASSGSGGQETQYF; DNA: TGTGCCAGCAGCGGGTCGGGAGGTCAAGAGACCCAGTACTTC
V: TRBV6-1; J: TRBJ2-5; D: TRBD2; CDR3: CASSVMAGGPGTQYF; DNA: TGTGCCAGCAGTGTAATGGCGGGAGGGCCAGGGACCCAGTACTTC
V: TRBV4-3; J: TRBJ1-2; D: .; CDR3: CASSQDLYGVLYGYTF; DNA: TGCGCCAGCAGCCAAGATCTATATGGTGTTCTCTATGGCTACACCTTC
V: TRBV6-1; J: TRBJ2-7; D: .; CDR3: CASRGATGFGQYF; DNA: TGTGCCAGCAGGGGCGCAACAGGGTTTGGGCAGTACTTC
V: TRBV6-6; J: TRBJ2-5; D: TRBD1; CDR3: CASTGQGASETQYF; DNA: TGTGCCAGCACGGGACAGGGGGCCTCAGAGACCCAGTACTTC
V: TRBV11-2; J: TRBJ2-4; D: TRBD2; CDR3: CASSLASGVAIYF; DNA: TGTGCCAGCAGCTTAGCGAGCGGGGTGGCTATTTACTTC
V: TRBV4-1; J: TRBJ2-5; D: TRBD1; CDR3: CASSLGQGRREETQYF; DNA: TGCGCCAGCAGCCTGGGACAGGGTCGCAGGGAAGAGACCCAGTACTTC
V: TRBV5-4; J: TRBJ2-5; D: .; CDR3: CASSLNGQFQETQYF; DNA: TGTGCCAGCAGCCTTAACGGACAGTTTCAAGAGACCCAGTACTTC
V: TRBV5-8; J: TRBJ2-1; D: TRBD1; CDR3: CASPTHIGTGHNEQFF; DNA: TGTGCCAGTCCTACACACATCGGGACAGGGCACAATGAGCAGTTCTTC
V: TRBV11-2; J: TRBJ2-1; D: TRBD2; CDR3: CASSLAGLAGHNEQFF; DNA: TGTGCCAGCAGCCTCGCCGGACTAGCGGGACACAATGAGCAGTTCTTC
V: TRBV7-8; J: TRBJ1-1; D: .; CDR3: CASSLVGGGATEAFF; DNA: TGTGCCAGCAGCTTAGTTGGAGGGGGGGCGACTGAAGCTTTCTTT
V: TRBV2; J: TRBJ1-4; D: .; CDR3: CASNTFSLGGEKLFF; DNA: TGTGCCAGCAACACCTTTTCTTTAGGCGGTGAGAAACTGTTTTTT
V: TRBV19; J: TRBJ1-1; D: TRBD1; CDR3: CASNPQGMLTEAFF; DNA: TGTGCCAGTAACCCACAGGGGATGCTCACTGAAGCTTTCTTT
V: TRBV29-1; J: TRBJ2-7; D: .; CDR3: CSVVLAAGYEQYF; DNA: TGCAGCGTTGTCCTGGCTGCGGGCTACGAGCAGTACTTC
V: TRBV5-8; J: TRBJ2-4; D: .; CDR3: CASSLVGRMAKNIQYF; DNA: TGTGCCAGCAGCTTGGTCGGGAGAATGGCCAAAAACATTCAGTACTTC
V: TRBV5-1; J: TRBJ2-7; D: TRBD1; CDR3: CASSLALAGQGTTEQYF; DNA: TGCGCCAGCAGCTTGGCCTTAGCCGGACAGGGAACTACCGAGCAGTACTTC
V: TRBV5-4; J: TRBJ2-7; D: TRBD1; CDR3: CATTSIPRGQVKDEQYF; DNA: TGTGCCACCACGAGTATACCCCGGGGACAGGTAAAGGACGAGCAGTACTTC
V: TRBV6-6; J: TRBJ2-1; D: TRBD1; CDR3: CASSYTDRAEQFF; DNA: TGTGCCAGCAGTTACACGGACAGGGCGGAGCAGTTCTTC
V: TRBV9; J: TRBJ2-7; D: .; CDR3: CASSVDGGARYEQYF; DNA: TGTGCCAGCAGCGTAGACGGAGGGGCACGCTACGAGCAGTACTTC
V: TRBV27; J: TRBJ2-1; D: .; CDR3: CASSSEWGPYNEQFF; DNA: TGTGCCAGCAGTTCGGAGTGGGGGCCCTACAATGAGCAGTTCTTC
V: TRBV30; J: TRBJ1-1; D: .; CDR3: CAWMRGGVTEAFF; DNA: TGTGCCTGGATGCGGGGAGGGGTCACTGAAGCTTTCTTT
V: TRBV7-2; J: TRBJ2-1; D: .; CDR3: CASSLPYLYNEQFF; DNA: TGTGCCAGCAGCTTACCCTACTTGTACAATGAGCAGTTCTTC
V: TRBV18; J: TRBJ2-1; D: .; CDR3: CASSALVDNEQFF; DNA: TGTGCCAGCTCAGCTCTAGTGGACAATGAGCAGTTCTTC
V: TRBV2; J: TRBJ2-5; D: .; CDR3: CASTEIQGWETQYF; DNA: TGTGCCAGCACTGAGATACAGGGCTGGGAGACCCAGTACTTC
V: TRBV5-4; J: TRBJ2-7; D: TRBD1; CDR3: CASSSTGTYEQYF; DNA: TGTGCCAGCAGCTCGACAGGGACCTACGAGCAGTACTTC
V: TRBV5-1; J: TRBJ1-4; D: TRBD1; CDR3: CASSLGVGQLEKLFF; DNA: TGCGCCAGCAGCTTGGGGGTGGGACAGCTTGAAAAACTGTTTTTT
V: TRBV19; J: TRBJ1-4; D: TRBD1; CDR3: CASSSGQEEKLFF; DNA: TGTGCCAGTAGTAGTGGACAGGAAGAAAAACTGTTCTTT
V: TRBV27; J: TRBJ2-7; D: TRBD1; CDR3: CASMRTGASSYEQYF; DNA: TGTGCCAGCATGAGGACAGGGGCCAGCTCCTACGAGCAGTACTTC
V: TRBV2; J: TRBJ1-2; D: TRBD1; CDR3: CASSSTGGGVGYGYTF; DNA: TGTGCCAGCAGTTCGACAGGGGGGGGTGTAGGCTATGGCTACACCTTC
V: TRBV19; J: TRBJ2-7; D: TRBD1; CDR3: CASSERTGGIYEQYF; DNA: TGTGCCAGTAGTGAAAGGACAGGGGGCATCTACGAGCAGTACTTC
V: TRBV27; J: TRBJ2-7; D: .; CDR3: CASRPRGSYEQYF; DNA: TGTGCCAGCAGGCCCAGGGGTTCCTACGAGCAGTACTTC
V: TRBV10-3; J: TRBJ2-7; D: .; CDR3: CAISDFRATYEQYF; DNA: TGTGCCATCAGTGACTTTCGAGCGACCTACGAGCAGTACTTC
V: TRBV10-3; J: TRBJ2-7; D: TRBD2; CDR3: CAISGAGRINDEQYF; DNA: TGTGCCATCAGTGGCGCCGGGAGGATTAACGACGAGCAGTACTTC
V: TRBV7-6; J: TRBJ1-4; D: TRBD1; CDR3: CASSLVSGTGTTNEKLFF; DNA: TGTGCCAGCAGCTTAGTTTCCGGGACAGGGACAACTAATGAAAAACTGTTTTTT
V: TRBV7-8; J: TRBJ2-5; D: .; CDR3: CASSLGRSETQYF; DNA: TGTGCCAGCAGCTTGGGGCGGTCCGAGACCCAGTACTTC
V: TRBV4-3; J: TRBJ2-3; D: TRBD2; CDR3: CASSQRWETSGTMWDTQYF; DNA: TGCGCCAGCAGCCAACGTTGGGAGACTAGCGGGACCATGTGGGATACGCAGTATTTT
V: TRBV5-1; J: TRBJ2-1; D: TRBD1; CDR3: CASGTGQDYNEQFF; DNA: TGCGCCAGCGGTACGGGACAGGACTACAATGAGCAGTTCTTC
V: TRBV12-5; J: TRBJ2-2; D: .; CDR3: CASGLNTGELFF; DNA: TGTGCTAGTGGTCTGAACACCGGGGAGCTGTTTTTT
V: TRBV19; J: TRBJ1-3; D: TRBD1; CDR3: CASSTTGAGNTIYF; DNA: TGTGCCAGTAGTACGACAGGGGCAGGAAACACCATATATTTT
V: TRBV28; J: TRBJ2-1; D: TRBD2; CDR3: CASALAGDLGNEQFF; DNA: TGTGCCAGCGCTCTAGCGGGAGATCTAGGCAATGAGCAGTTCTTC
V: TRBV7-2; J: TRBJ2-7; D: .; CDR3: CAGSLRGEQYF; DNA: TGTGCCGGCAGCCTAAGAGGGGAGCAGTACTTC
V: TRBV5-4; J: TRBJ1-2; D: .; CDR3: CASSPTIGTGGYTF; DNA: TGTGCCAGCAGCCCGACAATCGGAACAGGTGGCTACACCTTC
V: TRBV5-1; J: TRBJ2-7; D: TRBD1; CDR3: CASSPPDRVGGEQYF; DNA: TGCGCCAGCAGTCCGCCGGACAGGGTAGGAGGCGAGCAGTACTTC
V: TRBV29-1; J: TRBJ2-3; D: .; CDR3: CSVGAIYTDTQYF; DNA: TGCAGCGTTGGAGCTATATACACAGATACGCAGTATTTT
V: TRBV11-1; J: TRBJ2-1; D: .; CDR3: CASSLGTAGGQFF; DNA: TGTGCCAGCAGCTTAGGGACGGCGGGTGGGCAGTTCTTC